The subject of this entry is one T cell receptor (beta chain). From germline, CDR1 is ENHRY and CDR2 SYGVKD. The CDR3 spans 14 residues. Trimming shortened V by 8 bases and J by 5 bases, and 19 bases separated the two germline ends. The sample is drawn from a study of blood T cell repertoires in COVID-19. Libraries were prepared by immunoSEQ multiplex PCR; TCRdb keeps only in-frame clonotypes and omits some of them. The table shows about 310,000 clones, with about 91% occurring only once. The receptor's source is a woman between 18 and 29 years old who had recovered from COVID-19. Sequenced: PBMCs or T cells enriched from blood (not recorded which). This chain connects TRBV10-3 to TRBJ2-7; a possible D gene is TRBD1 (5 bases). CDR3 DNA: TGTGCCATCCGAACCGGGCAGGGCGGCGACGAGCAGTACTTC. This translates into CAIRTGQGGDEQYF.